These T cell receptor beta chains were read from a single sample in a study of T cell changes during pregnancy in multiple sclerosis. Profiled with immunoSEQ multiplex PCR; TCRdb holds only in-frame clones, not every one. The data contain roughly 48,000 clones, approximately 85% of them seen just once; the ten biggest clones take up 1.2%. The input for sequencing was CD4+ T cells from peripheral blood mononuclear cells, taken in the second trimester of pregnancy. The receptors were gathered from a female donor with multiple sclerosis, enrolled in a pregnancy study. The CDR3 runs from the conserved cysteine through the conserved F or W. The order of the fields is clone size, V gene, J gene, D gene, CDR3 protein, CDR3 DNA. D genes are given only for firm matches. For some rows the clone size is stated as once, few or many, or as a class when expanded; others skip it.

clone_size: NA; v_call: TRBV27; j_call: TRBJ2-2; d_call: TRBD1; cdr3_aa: CASRGGRTGELFF; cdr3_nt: TGTGCCAGCAGAGGGGGCCGCACCGGGGAGCTGTTTTTT
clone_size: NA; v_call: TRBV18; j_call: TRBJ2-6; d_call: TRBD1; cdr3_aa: CASSLWTGAGANVLTF; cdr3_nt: TGTGCCAGCTCACTATGGACAGGGGCTGGGGCCAACGTCCTGACTTTC
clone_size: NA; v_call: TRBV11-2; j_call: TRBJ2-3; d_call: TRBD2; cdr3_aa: CASSTAPGLATDTQYF; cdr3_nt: TGTGCCAGCAGCACCGCTCCGGGACTAGCCACAGATACGCAGTATTTT
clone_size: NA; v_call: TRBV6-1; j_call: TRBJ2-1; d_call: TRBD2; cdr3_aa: CASSEERGAYNEQFF; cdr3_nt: TGTGCCAGCAGTGAGGAGCGGGGAGCCTACAATGAGCAGTTCTTC
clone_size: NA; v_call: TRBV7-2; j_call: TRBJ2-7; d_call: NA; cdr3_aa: CASSPGGQEQYF; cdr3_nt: TGTGCCAGCAGCCCCGGAGGGCAGGAGCAGTACTTC
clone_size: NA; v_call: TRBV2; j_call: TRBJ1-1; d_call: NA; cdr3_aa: CASVREGNTEAFF; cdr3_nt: TGTGCCAGCGTGAGGGAGGGGAACACTGAAGCTTTCTTT
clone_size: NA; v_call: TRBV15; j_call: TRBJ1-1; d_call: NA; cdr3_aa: CATSREDKGQEAFF; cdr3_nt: TGTGCCACCAGCAGAGAAGATAAAGGACAGGAAGCTTTCTTT
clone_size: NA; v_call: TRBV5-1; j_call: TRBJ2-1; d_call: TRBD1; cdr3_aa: CASRPGTGGSVYNEQFF; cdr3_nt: TGCGCCAGCAGACCCGGGACAGGGGGCTCCGTATACAATGAGCAGTTCTTC
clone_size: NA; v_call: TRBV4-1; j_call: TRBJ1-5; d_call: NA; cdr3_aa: CASSQGSQGNQPQHF; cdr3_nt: TGCGCCAGCAGCCAGGGATCCCAGGGAAATCAGCCCCAGCATTTT
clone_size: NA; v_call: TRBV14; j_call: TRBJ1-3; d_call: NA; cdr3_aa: CASSQDRENTIYF; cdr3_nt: TGTGCCAGCAGCCAAGATAGAGAAAACACCATATATTTT
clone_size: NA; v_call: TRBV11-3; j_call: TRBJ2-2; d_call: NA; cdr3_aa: CASSLFRGGELFF; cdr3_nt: TGTGCCAGCAGCTTATTCAGGGGCGGGGAGCTGTTTTTT
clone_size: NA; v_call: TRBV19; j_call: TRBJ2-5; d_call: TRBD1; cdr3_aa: CATAGGAETQYF; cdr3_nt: TGTGCCACTGCAGGGGGAGCGGAGACCCAGTACTTC
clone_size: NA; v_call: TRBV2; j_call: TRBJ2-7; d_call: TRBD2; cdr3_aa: CATADGLANYEQYF; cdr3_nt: TGTGCCACCGCCGACGGACTAGCGAACTACGAGCAGTACTTC
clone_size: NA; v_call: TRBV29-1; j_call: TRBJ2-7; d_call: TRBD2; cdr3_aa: CSVAKTSGGVTYEQYF; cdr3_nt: TGCAGCGTTGCTAAGACTAGCGGAGGGGTCACCTACGAGCAGTACTTC
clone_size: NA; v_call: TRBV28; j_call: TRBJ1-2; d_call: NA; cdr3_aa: CASRRSGQLYGYTF; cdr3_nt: TGTGCCAGCAGGCGCTCGGGACAACTTTATGGCTACACCTTC
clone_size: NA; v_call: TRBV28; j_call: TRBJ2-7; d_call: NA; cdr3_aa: CASSLSRYEQYF; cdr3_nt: TGTGCCAGCAGTTTATCCAGATACGAGCAGTACTTC
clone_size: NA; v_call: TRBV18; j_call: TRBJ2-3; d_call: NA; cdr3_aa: CASSPPSQNTDTQYF; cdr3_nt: TGTGCCAGCTCACCACCTTCGCAGAACACAGATACGCAGTATTTT
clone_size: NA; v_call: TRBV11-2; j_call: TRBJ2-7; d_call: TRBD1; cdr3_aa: CASSPNRGVSNEQYF; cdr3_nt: TGTGCCAGCAGCCCGAACAGGGGAGTTAGTAACGAGCAGTACTTC
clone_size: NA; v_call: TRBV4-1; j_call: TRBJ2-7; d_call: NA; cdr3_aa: CASSQDPAVSYEQYF; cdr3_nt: TGCGCCAGCAGCCAAGATCCAGCGGTCTCCTACGAGCAGTACTTC
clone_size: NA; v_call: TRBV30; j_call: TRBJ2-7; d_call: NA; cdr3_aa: CAWSVLTTYEQYF; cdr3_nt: TGTGCCTGGAGTGTACTGACTACCTACGAGCAGTACTTC
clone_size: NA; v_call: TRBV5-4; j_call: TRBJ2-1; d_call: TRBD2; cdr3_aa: CASSLDSGRRNEQFF; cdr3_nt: TGTGCCAGCAGCTTGGACAGCGGGAGACGGAATGAGCAGTTCTTC
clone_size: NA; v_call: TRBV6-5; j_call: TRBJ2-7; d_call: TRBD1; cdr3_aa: CASTIEGAYYEQYF; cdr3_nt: TGTGCCAGCACCATAGAGGGGGCGTATTACGAGCAGTACTTC
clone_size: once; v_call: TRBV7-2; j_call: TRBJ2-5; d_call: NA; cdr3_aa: CASSLATGNQETQYF; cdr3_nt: TGTGCCAGCAGCTTAGCAACAGGGAACCAAGAGACCCAGTACTTC
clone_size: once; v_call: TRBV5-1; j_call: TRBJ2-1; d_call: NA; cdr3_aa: CASSLGSSYNEQFF; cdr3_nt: TGCGCCAGCAGCTTGGGCAGCTCCTACAATGAGCAGTTCTTC
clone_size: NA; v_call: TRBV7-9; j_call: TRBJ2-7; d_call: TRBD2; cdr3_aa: CASSSSQTSGRISYEQYF; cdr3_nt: TGTGCCAGCAGCTCGTCGCAGACTAGCGGGAGAATATCCTACGAGCAGTACTTC
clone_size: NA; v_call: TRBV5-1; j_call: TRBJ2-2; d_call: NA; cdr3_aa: CASSLGVVSTGELFF; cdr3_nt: TGCGCCAGCAGCTTGGGTGTAGTTTCGACCGGGGAGCTGTTTTTT
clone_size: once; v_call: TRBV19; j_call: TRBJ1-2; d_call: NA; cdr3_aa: CASSQPKGHANYGYTF; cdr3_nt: TGTGCCAGTAGCCAACCGAAGGGACACGCTAACTATGGCTACACCTTC
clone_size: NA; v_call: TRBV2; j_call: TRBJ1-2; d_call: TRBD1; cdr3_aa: CASSALTGAGYTF; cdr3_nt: TGTGCCAGCAGCGCGCTCACAGGGGCGGGCTACACCTTC
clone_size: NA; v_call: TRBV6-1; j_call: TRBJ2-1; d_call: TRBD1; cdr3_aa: CASRAGTGGKDEQFF; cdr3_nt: TGTGCCAGCAGGGCTGGGACAGGGGGCAAGGATGAGCAGTTCTTC
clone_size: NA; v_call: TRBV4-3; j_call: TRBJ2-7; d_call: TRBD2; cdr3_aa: CASSRVLAGAYEQYF; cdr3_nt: TGCGCCAGCAGCAGGGTCCTGGCGGGAGCCTACGAGCAGTACTTC
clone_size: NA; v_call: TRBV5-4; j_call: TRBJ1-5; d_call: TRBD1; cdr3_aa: CASSVDRGQNQPQHF; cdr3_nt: TGTGCCAGCAGTGTTGACAGGGGGCAAAATCAGCCCCAGCATTTT
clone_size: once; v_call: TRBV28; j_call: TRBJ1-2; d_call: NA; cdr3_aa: CASSLIRYGYTF; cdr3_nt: TGTGCCAGCAGTTTAATTCGGTATGGCTACACCTTC
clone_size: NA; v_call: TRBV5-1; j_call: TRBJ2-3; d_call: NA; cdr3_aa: CASSLGTTWATDTQYF; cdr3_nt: TGCGCCAGCAGCTTGGGGACAACATGGGCAACAGATACGCAGTATTTT
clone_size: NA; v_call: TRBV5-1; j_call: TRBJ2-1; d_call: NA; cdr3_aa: CASSLTGAVNEQFF; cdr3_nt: TGCGCCAGCAGCTTGACAGGAGCAGTCAATGAGCAGTTCTTC
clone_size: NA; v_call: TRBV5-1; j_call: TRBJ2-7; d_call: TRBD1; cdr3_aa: CASSYGTANYEQYF; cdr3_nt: TGCGCCAGCAGCTACGGGACAGCTAACTACGAGCAGTACTTC
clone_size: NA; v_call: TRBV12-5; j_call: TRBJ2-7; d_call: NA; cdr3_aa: CASGLGRLYEQYF; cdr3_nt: TGTGCTAGTGGTTTGGGGCGGCTTTACGAGCAGTACTTC
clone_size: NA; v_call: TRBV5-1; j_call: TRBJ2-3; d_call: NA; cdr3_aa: CASSLGLAESGTDTQYF; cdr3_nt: TGCGCCAGCAGCTTGGGCTTAGCGGAGTCAGGCACAGATACGCAGTATTTT
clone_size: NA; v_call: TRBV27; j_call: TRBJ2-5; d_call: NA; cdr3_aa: CASSRYFETEIQETQYF; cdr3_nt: TGTGCCAGCAGCCGTTATTTTGAGACAGAGATCCAAGAGACCCAGTACTTC
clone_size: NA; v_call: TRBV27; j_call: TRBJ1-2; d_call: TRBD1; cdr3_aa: CASSPRTGVYGYTF; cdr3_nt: TGTGCCAGCAGTCCCCGGACAGGGGTATATGGCTACACCTTC
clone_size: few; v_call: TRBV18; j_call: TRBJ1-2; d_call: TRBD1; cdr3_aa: CASSPPETGRGYTF; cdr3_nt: TGTGCCAGCTCGCCCCCAGAGACAGGGCGCGGCTACACCTTC
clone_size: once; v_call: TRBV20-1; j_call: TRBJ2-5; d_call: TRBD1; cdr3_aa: CSASGGETQYF; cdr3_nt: TGCAGTGCTTCAGGGGGAGAGACCCAGTACTTC
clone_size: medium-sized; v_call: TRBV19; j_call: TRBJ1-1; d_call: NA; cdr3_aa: CASSRGINTEAFF; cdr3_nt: TGTGCCAGTAGTCGGGGGATAAACACTGAAGCTTTCTTT
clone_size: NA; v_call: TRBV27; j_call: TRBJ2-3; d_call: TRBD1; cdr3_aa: CASSPGTGGDTQYF; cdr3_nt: TGTGCCAGCAGCCCTGGGACAGGGGGAGATACGCAGTATTTT
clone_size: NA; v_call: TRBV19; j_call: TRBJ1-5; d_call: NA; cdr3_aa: CASSIMGGDQPQHF; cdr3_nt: TGTGCCAGTAGTATAATGGGGGGAGATCAGCCCCAGCATTTT
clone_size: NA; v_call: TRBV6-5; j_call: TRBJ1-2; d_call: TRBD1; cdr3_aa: CASRNPGQNNYGYTF; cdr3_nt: TGTGCCAGCAGAAATCCGGGACAGAATAACTATGGCTACACCTTC
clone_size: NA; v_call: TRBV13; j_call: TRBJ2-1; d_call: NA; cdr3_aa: CASSLEEGLPHGHEQFF; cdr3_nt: TGTGCCAGCAGCTTAGAGGAGGGACTCCCCCACGGGCATGAGCAGTTCTTC
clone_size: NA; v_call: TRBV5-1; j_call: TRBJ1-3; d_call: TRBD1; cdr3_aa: CASRSGTVQNTIYF; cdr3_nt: TGCGCCAGCAGGTCTGGGACAGTGCAAAACACCATATATTTT
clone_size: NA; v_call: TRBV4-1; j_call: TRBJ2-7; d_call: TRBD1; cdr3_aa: CASSQEGQGPYEQYF; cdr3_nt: TGCGCCAGCAGCCAAGAGGGACAGGGGCCGTACGAGCAGTACTTC
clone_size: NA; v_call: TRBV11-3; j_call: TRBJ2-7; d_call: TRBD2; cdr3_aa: CASSKSTSGRTEQYF; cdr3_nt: TGTGCCAGCAGTAAATCTACTAGCGGGAGAACCGAGCAGTACTTC
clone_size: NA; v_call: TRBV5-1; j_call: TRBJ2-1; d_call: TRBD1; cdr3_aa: CASSIDRGVYEQFF; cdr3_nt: TGCGCCAGCAGTATCGACAGGGGAGTCTATGAGCAGTTCTTC
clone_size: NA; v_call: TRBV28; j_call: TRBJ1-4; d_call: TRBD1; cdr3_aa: CASSMTGVNEKLFF; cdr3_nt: TGTGCCAGCAGTATGACAGGGGTTAATGAAAAACTGTTTTTT
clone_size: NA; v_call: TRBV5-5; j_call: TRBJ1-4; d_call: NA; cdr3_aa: CASSSRSDPRSEKLFF; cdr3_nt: TGTGCCAGCAGCTCTAGGTCCGATCCTAGGAGTGAAAAACTGTTTTTT
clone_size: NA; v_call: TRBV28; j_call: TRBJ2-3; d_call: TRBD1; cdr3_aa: CASSFADREDTQYF; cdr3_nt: TGTGCCAGCAGTTTTGCGGACAGGGAAGATACGCAGTATTTT